The rows below give T cell receptor beta chains drawn from one sample of a study of T-cell reconstitution after alpha-beta-depleted transplantation in children. TCRdb reprocessed the PCR reads via MiXCR and lists one record per CDR3 protein. The repertoire holds around 700,000 distinct CDR3 sequences, roughly 14% seen once, with 0.75% to 0.85% in the top ten. The sequencing here drew on PBMCs, taken before TCRalphabeta/CD19-depleted stem cell transplant. The source is a girl aged 2 to 9 with congenital amegakaryocytic thrombocytopenia, due to receive a stem cell transplant. The CDR3 runs from the conserved cysteine through the conserved F or W. D genes are given only for firm matches. Clone size is given for some rows only: seen once, a few or many times, or a class if the clone is expanded.

j_gene: TRBJ2-3; v_gene: TRBV20-1; abundance: .; d_gene: TRBD2; CDR3nt: TGCAGTGCTCCTCCAGCGGGAGAAGGAGATACGCAGTATTTT; CDR3aa: CSAPPAGEGDTQYF
j_gene: TRBJ2-3; v_gene: TRBV7-9; abundance: many; d_gene: .; CDR3nt: TGTGCCAGCAGCTCTCCCCCGGGGGTCGCAGATACGCAGTATTTT; CDR3aa: CASSSPPGVADTQYF
j_gene: TRBJ2-3; v_gene: TRBV7-2; abundance: many; d_gene: .; CDR3nt: TGTGCCAGCAGCTTCATCGGGAGTGCAGATACGCAGTATTTT; CDR3aa: CASSFIGSADTQYF
j_gene: TRBJ2-5; v_gene: TRBV20-1; abundance: .; d_gene: .; CDR3nt: TGCAGTGCTAGCAACGGGAATGGGAAAGAGACCCAGTACTTC; CDR3aa: CSASNGNGKETQYF
j_gene: TRBJ2-5; v_gene: TRBV7-8; abundance: many; d_gene: .; CDR3nt: TGTGCCAGCAGCTTAGAGGGGGATATGCAAGAGACCCAGTACTTC; CDR3aa: CASSLEGDMQETQYF
j_gene: TRBJ2-1; v_gene: TRBV20-1; abundance: .; d_gene: TRBD2; CDR3nt: TGCAGTGCCTCCCCCGCGGGCGGGAGGGCCTGGAATGAGCAGTTCTTC; CDR3aa: CSASPAGGRAWNEQFF
j_gene: TRBJ2-4; v_gene: TRBV2; abundance: .; d_gene: .; CDR3nt: TGTGCCAGCGGAAGGGGGGCGGAGAACATTCAGTACTTC; CDR3aa: CASGRGAENIQYF
j_gene: TRBJ2-7; v_gene: TRBV6-2/TRBV6-3; abundance: many; d_gene: .; CDR3nt: TGTGCCAGCAGTTACCGGGGGAGCTCCTACGAGCAGTACTTC; CDR3aa: CASSYRGSSYEQYF
j_gene: TRBJ2-1; v_gene: TRBV15; abundance: .; d_gene: TRBD2; CDR3nt: TGTGCCACCAGCAGGGGAGGACTAGCGGTTACCAATGAGCAGTTCTTC; CDR3aa: CATSRGGLAVTNEQFF
j_gene: TRBJ2-7; v_gene: TRBV7-6; abundance: many; d_gene: TRBD2; CDR3nt: TGTGCCAGCAGCTTAGGTACTAGCGGGAACGAGCAGTACTTC; CDR3aa: CASSLGTSGNEQYF
j_gene: TRBJ2-7; v_gene: TRBV10-3; abundance: .; d_gene: .; CDR3nt: TGTGCCAATGGGGGAGGCAGGAACTACGAGCAGTACTTC; CDR3aa: CANGGGRNYEQYF
j_gene: TRBJ2-5; v_gene: TRBV20-1; abundance: many; d_gene: .; CDR3nt: TGCAGTGCTAGCGCCTCCGCTGTAGAGACCCAGTACTTC; CDR3aa: CSASASAVETQYF
j_gene: TRBJ2-2; v_gene: TRBV4-1; abundance: .; d_gene: TRBD1; CDR3nt: TGCGCCAGCAGCCAACAGCCGGGACAGTACACCGGGGAGCTGTTTTTT; CDR3aa: CASSQQPGQYTGELFF
j_gene: TRBJ2-7; v_gene: TRBV29-1; abundance: .; d_gene: TRBD2; CDR3nt: TGCCGCGCAGCCGGACTAGCGGGACACGATCCTTACGAGCAGTACTTC; CDR3aa: CRAAGLAGHDPYEQYF
j_gene: TRBJ2-1; v_gene: TRBV29-1; abundance: many; d_gene: .; CDR3nt: TGCAGTGGACGTGGCGCCTCCTACAATGAGCAGTTCTTC; CDR3aa: CSGRGASYNEQFF
j_gene: TRBJ1-1; v_gene: TRBV5-1; abundance: many; d_gene: .; CDR3nt: TGCGCCAGCAGCTTAGGGGAGGACACTGAAGCTTTCTTT; CDR3aa: CASSLGEDTEAFF
j_gene: TRBJ2-1; v_gene: TRBV5-1; abundance: many; d_gene: .; CDR3nt: TGCGCCAGCAGCTTGTCAGTTGACAGTGGGAATGAGCAGTTCTTC; CDR3aa: CASSLSVDSGNEQFF
j_gene: TRBJ2-1; v_gene: TRBV4-1; abundance: few; d_gene: .; CDR3nt: TGCGCCAGCAGGCCCGTCCCCTCGCGCAGCTCCTACAATGAGCAGTTCTTC; CDR3aa: CASRPVPSRSSYNEQFF
j_gene: TRBJ1-3; v_gene: TRBV5-1; abundance: few; d_gene: .; CDR3nt: TGCGCCAGCAGCTTGGGGATCCGGAGGCCCCTCTCTGGAAACACCATATATTTT; CDR3aa: CASSLGIRRPLSGNTIYF
j_gene: TRBJ2-7; v_gene: TRBV20-1; abundance: many; d_gene: .; CDR3nt: TGCAGTGCTAGAGATCGTGGGAGGCTCTACGAGCAGTACTTC; CDR3aa: CSARDRGRLYEQYF
j_gene: TRBJ2-3; v_gene: TRBV6-5; abundance: few; d_gene: .; CDR3nt: TGTGCCAGCAGTTTGGGTATAGCATCGGGGGGCACAGATACGCAGTATTTT; CDR3aa: CASSLGIASGGTDTQYF
j_gene: TRBJ2-7; v_gene: TRBV29-1; abundance: many; d_gene: TRBD2; CDR3nt: TGCAGCGTGACTAGCGATCGCTACGAGCAGTACTTC; CDR3aa: CSVTSDRYEQYF
j_gene: TRBJ2-1; v_gene: TRBV7-9; abundance: .; d_gene: .; CDR3nt: TGTGCCAGCAGCTCCCTATCATGGGAACAGTTCTTC; CDR3aa: CASSSLSWEQFF
j_gene: TRBJ2-1; v_gene: TRBV7-9; abundance: few; d_gene: .; CDR3nt: TGTGCCACTCGTGGGGGGAAGAGAAATGAGCAGTTCTTC; CDR3aa: CATRGGKRNEQFF
j_gene: TRBJ1-2; v_gene: TRBV29-1; abundance: many; d_gene: .; CDR3nt: TGCAGCGTTGGATCGGGGCGCTATGGCTACACCTTC; CDR3aa: CSVGSGRYGYTF
j_gene: TRBJ1-4; v_gene: TRBV5-1; abundance: few; d_gene: .; CDR3nt: TGCGCCAGCAGCTTGGGGGCCCGGAGGTTTGAAAAACTGTTTTTT; CDR3aa: CASSLGARRFEKLFF
j_gene: TRBJ1-1; v_gene: TRBV12-3/TRBV12-4; abundance: many; d_gene: .; CDR3nt: TGTGCCAGCAGTTTTGGAGCTTTCTTT; CDR3aa: CASSFGAFF
j_gene: TRBJ1-1; v_gene: TRBV29-1; abundance: many; d_gene: .; CDR3nt: TGCAGCGTTGCCTACGACACTGAAGCTTTCTTT; CDR3aa: CSVAYDTEAFF
j_gene: TRBJ1-1; v_gene: TRBV20-1; abundance: .; d_gene: .; CDR3nt: TGCAGTGCAATTAACGGGGCCAAGGGCTCTGAAGCTTTCTTT; CDR3aa: CSAINGAKGSEAFF
j_gene: TRBJ2-7; v_gene: TRBV20-1; abundance: .; d_gene: .; CDR3nt: TGCAGTGCTGAGAAATTCAAAAGCGGAGCTAGCGAGCAGTACTTC; CDR3aa: CSAEKFKSGASEQYF
j_gene: TRBJ2-2; v_gene: TRBV19; abundance: few; d_gene: .; CDR3nt: TGTGCCAGTAAAGTCCTCGAGGGGGACACCGGGGAGCTGTTTTTT; CDR3aa: CASKVLEGDTGELFF
j_gene: TRBJ2-5; v_gene: TRBV21-1; abundance: many; d_gene: .; CDR3nt: TGTGCCAACTCCTCAGCGACGTACCAAGAGACCCAGTACTTC; CDR3aa: CANSSATYQETQYF
j_gene: TRBJ2-3; v_gene: TRBV5-1; abundance: few; d_gene: TRBD2; CDR3nt: TGCGCCAGCAGCTTGGAAGGGAGGGGCAGCACAGATACGCAGTATTTT; CDR3aa: CASSLEGRGSTDTQYF
j_gene: TRBJ2-7; v_gene: TRBV29-1; abundance: .; d_gene: .; CDR3nt: TGCAGCGTTGAAGATCGTACGGGCTCCTACGAGCAGTACTTC; CDR3aa: CSVEDRTGSYEQYF
j_gene: TRBJ2-7; v_gene: TRBV5-1; abundance: .; d_gene: TRBD2; CDR3nt: TGCGCCAGCAGCTTGGCCGGGACTAGCGGGAGGTTGGTTTACGAGCAGTACTTC; CDR3aa: CASSLAGTSGRLVYEQYF
j_gene: TRBJ2-1; v_gene: TRBV12-3/TRBV12-4; abundance: many; d_gene: .; CDR3nt: TGTGCCAGCAGTCCCTACTCCCGAACCTACAATGAGCAGTTCTTC; CDR3aa: CASSPYSRTYNEQFF
j_gene: TRBJ2-5; v_gene: TRBV5-1; abundance: few; d_gene: TRBD2; CDR3nt: TGCGCCAGCAGCTTGGCCCCTCTTAGCGGGAGAGTCTACCAAGAGACCCAGTACTTC; CDR3aa: CASSLAPLSGRVYQETQYF
j_gene: TRBJ2-1; v_gene: TRBV14; abundance: many; d_gene: .; CDR3nt: TGTGCCAGCAGCCAAAGACCACCCTACAATGAGCAGTTCTTC; CDR3aa: CASSQRPPYNEQFF
j_gene: TRBJ2-4; v_gene: TRBV29-1; abundance: .; d_gene: .; CDR3nt: TGCAGCGTAGAGAGGCAGCCGAACATTCAGTACTTC; CDR3aa: CSVERQPNIQYF
j_gene: TRBJ1-1; v_gene: TRBV25-1; abundance: many; d_gene: .; CDR3nt: TGTGCCAGCAGTGATTGGAAGTTGAACACTGAAGCTTTCTTT; CDR3aa: CASSDWKLNTEAFF
j_gene: TRBJ2-1; v_gene: TRBV5-1; abundance: few; d_gene: TRBD2; CDR3nt: TGCGCCAGCAGCTTCACGGGAGGCACCGGGTTTGAGCAGTTCTTC; CDR3aa: CASSFTGGTGFEQFF
j_gene: TRBJ2-7; v_gene: TRBV29-1; abundance: many; d_gene: TRBD2; CDR3nt: TGCAGCGTTGGTCCTAGCGGGAACTACGAGCAGTACTTC; CDR3aa: CSVGPSGNYEQYF
j_gene: TRBJ2-7; v_gene: TRBV5-5; abundance: many; d_gene: .; CDR3nt: TGTGCCAGCAGCGCCGGGACAAGATACGAGCAGTACTTC; CDR3aa: CASSAGTRYEQYF
j_gene: TRBJ2-1; v_gene: TRBV29-1; abundance: few; d_gene: .; CDR3nt: TGCAGCGCGGGGACCCTAAGGATTTTCTTC; CDR3aa: CSAGTLRIFF
j_gene: TRBJ2-3; v_gene: TRBV5-1; abundance: few; d_gene: TRBD2; CDR3nt: TGCGCCAGCAGCTCTAGCGGGAGGGTGGATACGCAGTATTTT; CDR3aa: CASSSSGRVDTQYF
j_gene: TRBJ2-2; v_gene: TRBV6-2/TRBV6-3; abundance: .; d_gene: .; CDR3nt: TGTGCCAGCAGTTACGGGACAACCACCGGGGAGCTGTTTTTT; CDR3aa: CASSYGTTTGELFF
j_gene: TRBJ1-4; v_gene: TRBV7-8; abundance: .; d_gene: .; CDR3nt: TGTGCCAGCAGCTTAGGTGGGGGGATTGAAAAACTGTTTTTT; CDR3aa: CASSLGGGIEKLFF
j_gene: TRBJ2-3; v_gene: TRBV7-9; abundance: .; d_gene: TRBD1; CDR3nt: TGTGCCAGCAGCTCCGGGACAGGGAATTTAGATACGCAGTATTTT; CDR3aa: CASSSGTGNLDTQYF
j_gene: TRBJ2-2; v_gene: TRBV20-1; abundance: .; d_gene: .; CDR3nt: TGCAGTGCCAGGTCCGAGGGCACCGGGGAGCTGTTTTTT; CDR3aa: CSARSEGTGELFF
j_gene: TRBJ1-5; v_gene: TRBV10-3; abundance: many; d_gene: .; CDR3nt: TGTGCCATCAGTGATGAGGTAAATCAGCCCCAGCATTTT; CDR3aa: CAISDEVNQPQHF
j_gene: TRBJ1-1; v_gene: TRBV20-1; abundance: many; d_gene: .; CDR3nt: TGCAGTGCTAGAGATTTGAGGGGTGGGGTTGAAGCTTTCTTT; CDR3aa: CSARDLRGGVEAFF
j_gene: TRBJ2-1; v_gene: TRBV5-1; abundance: few; d_gene: TRBD1; CDR3nt: TGCGCCAGCAGCTGGGGGACAGGGGGGCCTTACAATGAGCAGTTCTTC; CDR3aa: CASSWGTGGPYNEQFF
j_gene: TRBJ2-5; v_gene: TRBV12-3/TRBV12-4; abundance: many; d_gene: .; CDR3nt: TGTGCCAGCAGTCCCATCCCGGGAGAAGAGACCCAGTACTTC; CDR3aa: CASSPIPGEETQYF
j_gene: TRBJ2-5; v_gene: TRBV4-2; abundance: many; d_gene: .; CDR3nt: TGTGCCAGCAGCCAAGGAAACAGTTTTGACCAAGAGACCCAGTACTTC; CDR3aa: CASSQGNSFDQETQYF